The 23 T cell receptor beta chains given below trace back to one sample, sequenced in a study of T-cell memory formation after mild COVID-19. TCRdb reanalysed the 5' RACE reads using MiXCR and keeps one entry per CDR3 protein. The data show some 43,000 distinct CDR3 sequences, 6.1% seen once. Sequencing was carried out using PBMCs or a T cell subset sorted from them (not recorded which). Receptors originate from an adult who had mild COVID-19 (a few samples of this study predate the infection). Cell type and time point are not known.

This chain connects TRBV28 to TRBJ2-1; 7 bases agree with TRBD2. CDR3 length equals 16 residues. J lost 0 bases, V lost 4 bases, and 6 bases had no gene match. Germline V CDR1 and CDR2: MDHEN, SYDVKM. As DNA, the CDR3 is TGTGCCAGCAGTTCACTAGCGCGTAACTCCTACAATGAGCAGTTCTTC. It yields the protein CASSSLARNSYNEQFF.

The V call is TRBV15, the J call TRBJ1-2; 9 bases match TRBD1. Germline-derived CDR1 and CDR2 are LNHNV and YYDKDF (reference sequence). This CDR3 is built from 16 residues. Losses at the gene ends were 5 bases for V and 4 bases for J; bases not matched to a gene: 11. The CDR3 sequence is CATSPWDRASGYGYTF. CDR3 nucleotides: TGTGCCACCAGCCCCTGGGACAGGGCATCAGGCTATGGCTACACCTTC.

This clonotype was found a few times. J is TRBJ2-3 and V is TRBV4-2; D might be TRBD2 (5 bases). Germline V gene sequence: CDR1 LGHNA, CDR2 YNFKEQ. The CDR3 length is 15 residues. The V and J ends lost 3 bases and 0 bases respectively, with 10 bases between them. The CDR3 DNA reads TGTGCCAGCAGCCAGTCCAGCGGCAGCACAGATACGCAGTATTTT. This translates into CASSQSSGSTDTQYF.

This clonotype has more than one count but fewer than ten. V usage is TRBV19 and J usage is TRBJ1-5; TRBD1 is a possible D gene (6 bases). Between the trimmed V and J ends, which lost 3 bases and 4 bases, there was a span of 16 bases. Germline assignment: CDR1 LNHDA and CDR2 SQIVND (reference sequence). The CDR3 sequence is 16 residues long. The CDR3 region is CASSIQGGSGNQPQHF. The DNA of the CDR3 is TGTGCCAGTAGTATTCAAGGGGGAAGTGGGAATCAGCCCCAGCATTTT.

Many counts were recorded for this clonotype. V gene TRBV10-2 combines with J gene TRBJ2-1, with D perhaps matching TRBD2 (5 bases). This CDR3 contains 14 residues. From germline, CDR1 is WSHSY and CDR2 SAAADI. Trimming pared 0 bases from V and 9 bases from J, leaving 12 bases between. The CDR3 here is CASSESRGNGEQFF. CDR3 in DNA: TGCGCCAGCAGTGAGTCGCGAGGGAACGGTGAGCAGTTCTTC.

This clonotype came up many times. The V gene is TRBV6-6, the J gene TRBJ2-3, with D unresolved. Germline V gene data show CDR1 as MNHNY and CDR2 as SVGAGI (reference sequence). V shed 8 bases and J shed 2 bases, with 8 bases lying between them. The CDR3 totals 12 residues. CDR3 sequence (DNA): TGTGCCAGCGCCTACCCCACAGATACGCAGTATTTT. Protein product: CASAYPTDTQYF.

The V gene is TRBV10-3, the J gene TRBJ2-1; TRBD2 aligns across 10 bases. The CDR3 runs to 11 residues. Losses at the gene ends were 3 bases for V and 16 bases for J; bases not matched to a gene: 3. Germline lookup yields CDR1 ENHRY and CDR2 SYGVKD. The CDR3 DNA follows: TGTGCCATCAGTGATGGGACTAGCGTCTTCTTC. Amino acids: CAISDGTSVFF.

The V call is TRBV19, the J call TRBJ2-3; 10 positions match TRBD1. CDR1 is LNHDA, CDR2 SQIVND, per germline (reference sequence). The CDR3 covers 14 residues. Trimming removed 6 bases from V and 3 bases from J; junction bases left unmatched: 3. The CDR3 is CASRDRGRTDTQYF. The CDR3 nucleotides are TGTGCCAGTAGGGACAGGGGGAGGACAGATACGCAGTATTTT.

This clonotype was seen repeatedly, ten times or more. This chain uses TRBV27 with TRBJ1-4; D call uncertain. Trimming pared 3 bases from V and 4 bases from J, leaving 6 bases between. From germline, CDR1 is MNHEY and CDR2 SMNVEV (reference sequence). The CDR3 totals 13 residues. The CDR3 region is CASSFSGNEKLFF. CDR3 nucleotide sequence: TGTGCCAGCAGTTTTTCGGGTAATGAAAAACTGTTTTTT.

This clonotype was counted many times. The V call is TRBV29-1, the J call TRBJ2-5; maybe TRBD2 (6 bases). The CDR3 loop spans 14 amino acids. Germline values: CDR1 SQVTM, CDR2 ANQGSEA. Trimming took 3 bases from V and 5 from J, leaving 16 bases between them. The CDR3, as DNA: TGCAGCGTTGATGGCGGGAAGGCGGCGGAGACCCAGTACTTC. Protein sequence: CSVDGGKAAETQYF.

The rearrangement uses TRBV5-1 and TRBJ2-6; D is unclear. CDR1 is SGHRS and CDR2 is YFSETQ in the germline V gene. V lost 3 bases and J lost 1, with 8 bases in between. CDR3 length equals 15 residues. The CDR3 protein is CASSWGRSGANVLTF. The DNA for the CDR3 is TGCGCCAGCAGCTGGGGAAGATCTGGGGCCAACGTCCTGACTTTC. Filled out from reference TRBV5-1 and TRBJ2-6, the complete variable domain reads KAGVTQTPRYLIKTRGQQVTLSCSPISGHRSVSWYQQTPGQGLQFLFEYFSETQRNKGNFPGRFSGRQFSNSRSEMNVSTLELGDSALYLCASSWGRSGANVLTFGAGSRLTVL.

This clonotype was picked up a small number of times. This chain links TRBV19 with TRBJ2-4, with D uncertain. CDR1 LNHDA and CDR2 SQIVND come from the germline V gene (reference sequence). V lost 3 bases, J lost 0 bases, and 9 bases lay in between. This CDR3 region has 15 residues. The CDR3: CASSIGSLAKNIQYF. CDR3 coding DNA: TGTGCCAGTAGTATTGGCAGTTTAGCCAAAAACATTCAGTACTTC.

This clonotype was detected ten times or more. The chain has TRBV5-1 and TRBJ2-3; the match to TRBD1 covers 8 bases. The CDR3 consists of 13 residues. The V gene end was trimmed by 4 bases and the J gene end by 5 bases; junction bases not matched to a gene: 3. Germline V gene sequence: CDR1 SGHRS, CDR2 YFSETQ. CDR3 residues: CASSRDRGDTQYF. As DNA, the CDR3 is TGCGCCAGCAGCCGTGACAGGGGAGATACGCAGTATTTT.

This clonotype appeared a few times. The chain employs TRBV6-4 and TRBJ2-1; maybe TRBD1 (5 bases). This CDR3 is built from 15 residues. CDR1 and CDR2 from the germline V gene are MRHNA and SNTAGT. The V and J ends lost 8 bases and 9 bases respectively, with 23 bases between them. CDR3 DNA: TGTGCCAGCTCCCAAGATGGGCTAAATCAGGGTGAGCAGTTCTTC. This codes for CASSQDGLNQGEQFF.

The rearrangement joins TRBV6-1 to TRBJ1-1, with 7 bases identical to TRBD1. The V segment lost 5 bases and the J segment 3 bases; nucleotides outside the gene matches: 3. The CDR3 extends over 13 amino acids. Germline loops: CDR1 MNHNS, CDR2 SASEGT. CDR3 coding DNA: TGTGCCAGCAGTAGGGGGCTGTACACTGAAGCTTTCTTT. This codes for CASSRGLYTEAFF.

This clonotype has only a few counts. The V and J genes are TRBV9 and TRBJ2-2; 10 bases agree with TRBD1. With 3 bases clipped from V and 3 bases from J, the junction kept 2 bases outside the gene matches. Germline V gene lookup returns CDR1 SGDLS and CDR2 YYNGEE. This CDR3 is built from 15 residues. The CDR3 loop is CASSAGTGDTGELFF. CDR3 sequence (DNA): TGTGCCAGCAGCGCGGGGACAGGGGACACCGGGGAGCTGTTTTTT.

This clonotype was counted at least ten times. The rearrangement joins TRBV27 to TRBJ1-2; D is ambiguous. The V gene's germline CDR1 is MNHEY and CDR2 SMNVEV (reference sequence). This CDR3 region has 14 residues. V was cut by 5 bases and J by 3 bases, with 13 bases left in between. CDR3 DNA: TGTGCCAGCAGTAAGGGAGCGGTGGACTATGGCTACACCTTC. Protein sequence: CASSKGAVDYGYTF.

The rearrangement links TRBV18 to TRBJ1-2, with D possibly TRBD1 on 6 matching bases. The CDR3 extends over 15 amino acids. Looked up from germline, CDR1 is KGHSH and CDR2 is LQKENI. Trimming left V 0 bases short and J 3 bases short, with 11 bases between. CDR3 nucleotide sequence: TGTGCCAGCTCACCACCCGTCGGACAGTACTATGGCTACACCTTC. Amino acid sequence: CASSPPVGQYYGYTF.

The chain recombines TRBV19 with TRBJ2-6; weak D call: TRBD1 (6 bases). V was clipped by 6 bases and J by 3 bases, with 9 bases between them. CDR1 is LNHDA and CDR2 is SQIVND in the germline V gene (reference sequence). This CDR3 comprises 14 residues. This CDR3 reads CASSKTGGANVLTF. DNA for the CDR3: TGTGCCAGTAGCAAGACAGGTGGGGCCAACGTCCTGACTTTC.

At least ten counts were recorded for this clonotype. The chain combines TRBV7-3 with TRBJ2-2; TRBD2 matches at 8 bases. The V and J ends lost 4 bases and 5 bases, in that order; junction bases with no gene match: 9. The germline V gene encodes CDR1 SGHTA and CDR2 FQGTGA. This CDR3 has 16 residues. As DNA, the CDR3 is TGTGCCAGCAGCTCAAAAGCGGGAGCCAATACCGGGGAGCTGTTTTTT. Translation: CASSSKAGANTGELFF.

This clonotype was seen a handful of times. The chain joins TRBV4-1 to TRBJ2-2, with D hard to call. Trimming shortened V by 3 bases and J by 0 bases, and 8 bases separated the two germline ends. Per the germline V gene, CDR1 is MGHRA and CDR2 is YSYEKL. CDR3 size: 15 residues. Here the CDR3 reads CASSHRITNTGELFF. The CDR3 bases are TGCGCCAGCAGCCATCGGATTACGAACACCGGGGAGCTGTTTTTT.

This clonotype was counted a few times. This sequence joins TRBV5-5 and TRBJ1-5; D is undetermined. From germline, CDR1 is SGHKS and CDR2 YYEKEE (reference sequence). V lost 0 bases and J lost 0, with 7 bases in between. The CDR3 is 15 amino acids. CDR3 in DNA: TGTGCCAGCAGCTTGGGATTTTTTAGCAATCAGCCCCAGCATTTT. It yields the protein CASSLGFFSNQPQHF.

This clonotype came up a few times. V gene TRBV6-6 combines with J gene TRBJ2-3, with TRBD2 matching 11 bases. J gave up 1 base and V 5 bases, and 2 bases lay outside the gene matches. Germline lookup yields CDR1 MNHNY and CDR2 SVGAGI (reference sequence). This CDR3 has 15 residues. The CDR3 reads CASSQLAGGTDTQYF. The CDR3, as DNA: TGTGCCAGCAGTCAACTAGCGGGGGGCACAGATACGCAGTATTTT.